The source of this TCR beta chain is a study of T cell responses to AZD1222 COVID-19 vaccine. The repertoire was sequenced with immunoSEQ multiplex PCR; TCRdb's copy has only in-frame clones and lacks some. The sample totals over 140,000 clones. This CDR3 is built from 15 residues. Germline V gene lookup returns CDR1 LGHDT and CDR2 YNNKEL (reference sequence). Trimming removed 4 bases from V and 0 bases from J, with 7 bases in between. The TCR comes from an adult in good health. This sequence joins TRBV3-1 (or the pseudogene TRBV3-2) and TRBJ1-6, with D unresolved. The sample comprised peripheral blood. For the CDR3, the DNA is TGTGCCAGCAGCCTAGGAATCTCCTATAATTCACCCCTCCACTTT. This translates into CASSLGISYNSPLHF.